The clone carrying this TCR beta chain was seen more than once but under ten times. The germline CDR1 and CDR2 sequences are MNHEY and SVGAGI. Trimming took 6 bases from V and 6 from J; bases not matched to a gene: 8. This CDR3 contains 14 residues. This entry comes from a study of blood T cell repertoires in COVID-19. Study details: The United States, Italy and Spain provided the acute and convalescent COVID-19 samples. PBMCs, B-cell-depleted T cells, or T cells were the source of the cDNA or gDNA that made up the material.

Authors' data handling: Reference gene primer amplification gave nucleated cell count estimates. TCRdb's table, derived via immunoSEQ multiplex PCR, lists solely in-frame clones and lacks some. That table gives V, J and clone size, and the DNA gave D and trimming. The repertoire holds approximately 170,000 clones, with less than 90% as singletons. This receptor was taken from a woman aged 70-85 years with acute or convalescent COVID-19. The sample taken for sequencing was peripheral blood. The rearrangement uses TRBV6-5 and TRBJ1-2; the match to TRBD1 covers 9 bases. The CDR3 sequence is CASSEGQGRNGYTF. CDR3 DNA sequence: TGTGCCAGCAGCGAGGGACAGGGAAGAAATGGCTACACCTTC.